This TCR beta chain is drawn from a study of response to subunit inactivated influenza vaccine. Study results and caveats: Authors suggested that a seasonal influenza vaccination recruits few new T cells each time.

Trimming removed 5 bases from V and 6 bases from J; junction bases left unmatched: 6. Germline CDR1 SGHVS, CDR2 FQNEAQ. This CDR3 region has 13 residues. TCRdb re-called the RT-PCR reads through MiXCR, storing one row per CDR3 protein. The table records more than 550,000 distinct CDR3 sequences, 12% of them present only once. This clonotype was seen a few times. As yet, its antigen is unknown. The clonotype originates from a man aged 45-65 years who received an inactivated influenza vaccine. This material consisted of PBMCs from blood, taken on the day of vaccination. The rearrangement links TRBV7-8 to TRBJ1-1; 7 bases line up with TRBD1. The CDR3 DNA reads TGTGCCAGCAGCGCACACAGGGGCGCTGAAGCTTTCTTT. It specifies CASSAHRGAEAFF.